This T cell receptor (beta chain) was documented in a study of CD8 T cells in Susac syndrome. Random hexamers served to reverse transcribe roughly 0.45 to 1 ug RNA. Across 54 Vbeta and 13 Jbeta, TCR beta CDR3 was amplified with immunoSEQ multiplex PCR. TCRdb independently ran MiXCR on the immunoSEQ multiplex PCR reads; one entry per CDR3 protein. The table shows about 140,000 distinct CDR3 sequences, with approximately 95% occurring only once. Controls were healthy donors chosen to match patients in age and sex. Bulk CD8+ and CD4+ cells came from magnetic negative isolation; CD8+ TEMRA by FACS. Only a few counts were recorded for this clonotype. Germline CDR1 reads MNHNY; CDR2 reads SVGAGI (reference sequence). This CDR3 contains 14 residues. The ends lost 4 bases at V and 3 bases at J; junction bases unmatched: 4.

Sequenced input: CD8+ T cells from PBMCs. The chain is built from TRBV6-6 and TRBJ2-7; 9 nucleotides match TRBD1. The TCR sequence derives from a human donor in good health. CDR3 sequence (DNA): TGTGCCAGCAGTTTCGGGACAGGGAACTACGAGCAGTACTTC. Translated: CASSFGTGNYEQYF.